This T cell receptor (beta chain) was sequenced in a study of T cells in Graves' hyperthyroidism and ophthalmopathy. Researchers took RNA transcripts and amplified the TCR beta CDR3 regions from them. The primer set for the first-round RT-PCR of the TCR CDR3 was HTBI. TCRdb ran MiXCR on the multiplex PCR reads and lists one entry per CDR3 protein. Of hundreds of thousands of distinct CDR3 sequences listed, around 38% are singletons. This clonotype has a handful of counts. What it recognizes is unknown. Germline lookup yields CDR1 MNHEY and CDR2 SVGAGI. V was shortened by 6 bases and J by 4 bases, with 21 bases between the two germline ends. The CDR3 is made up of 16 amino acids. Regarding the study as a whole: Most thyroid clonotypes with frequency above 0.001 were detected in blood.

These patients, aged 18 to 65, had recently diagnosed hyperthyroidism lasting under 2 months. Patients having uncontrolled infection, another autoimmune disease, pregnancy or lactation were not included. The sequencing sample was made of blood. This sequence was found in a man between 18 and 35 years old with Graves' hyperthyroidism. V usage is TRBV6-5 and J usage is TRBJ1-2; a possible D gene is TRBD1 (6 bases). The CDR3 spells CASSQGSQEPGYGYTF. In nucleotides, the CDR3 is TGTGCCAGCAGCCAGGGGAGCCAGGAACCGGGCTATGGCTACACCTTC.